The T cell receptor beta chain described here comes from a study of CD8 T cells in ankylosing spondylitis. Trimming cost V 2 bases and J 5 bases, with 20 bases left between them. The CDR3 spans 17 residues. Germline V gene data show CDR1 as SEHNR and CDR2 as FQNEAQ (reference sequence). In making TCR beta libraries, quantitative 5'-RACE with molecular barcodes was used. TCRdb processed the 5' RACE reads anew with MiXCR; each CDR3 protein has one entry. The table includes 150,000 to 200,000 distinct CDR3 sequences, 13% detected once. This clonotype was recorded many times. Its cognate antigen is unknown. General study results and limits: For ankylosing spondylitis blood, a TCR beta motif of under ten highly homologous variants appeared characteristic. In reactive arthritis synovial fluid and blood, some motif variants had been reported before. A CD8+ phenotype characterized the disease-linked clones, which were relatively rare in peripheral blood.

V and J are TRBV7-9 and TRBJ2-3; D might be TRBD2 (7 bases). Sequences were obtained from blood, either unsorted or a sorted T cell fraction (not recorded which). This receptor was obtained from a female donor with ankylosing spondylitis or in good health (not recorded which). CDR3 DNA sequence: TGTGCCAGCAGCTTACTAGGGGGGGGAAATTCGGAAGATACGCAGTATTTT. It codes for CASSLLGGGNSEDTQYF.